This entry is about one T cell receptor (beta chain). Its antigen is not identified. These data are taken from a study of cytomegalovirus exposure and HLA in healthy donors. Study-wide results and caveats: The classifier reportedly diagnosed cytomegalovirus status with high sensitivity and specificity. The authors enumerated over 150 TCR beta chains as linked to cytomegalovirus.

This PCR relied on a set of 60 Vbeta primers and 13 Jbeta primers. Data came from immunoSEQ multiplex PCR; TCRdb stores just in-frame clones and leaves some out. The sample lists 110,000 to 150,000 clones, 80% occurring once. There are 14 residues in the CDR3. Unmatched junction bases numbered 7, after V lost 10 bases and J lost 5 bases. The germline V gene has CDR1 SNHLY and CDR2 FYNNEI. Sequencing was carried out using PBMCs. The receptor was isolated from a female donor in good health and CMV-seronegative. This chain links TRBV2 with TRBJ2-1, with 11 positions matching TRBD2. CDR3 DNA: TGTGCCACGCGACTAGCGGGATACCACAATGAGCAGTTCTTC. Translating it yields CATRLAGYHNEQFF.